Following are 5 T cell receptor beta chains from one sample sequenced in a study of blood T cell repertoires in COVID-19. TCRdb's table, derived via immunoSEQ multiplex PCR, lists solely in-frame clones and lacks some. The sample yields about 270,000 clones, around 87% seen once. The sequenced sample consisted of peripheral blood. The source of these receptors is a woman in her forties or fifties with acute or convalescent COVID-19.

The chain combines TRBV5-1 with TRBJ1-2; TRBD1 aligns across 9 bases. Germline V CDR1 and CDR2: SGHRS, YFSETQ. CDR3 size: 16 residues. V was clipped by 4 bases and J by 6 bases; unmatched bases: 13. CDR3 sequence: CASSTGTGILLDGYTF. The DNA of the CDR3 is TGCGCCAGCAGCACCGGGACAGGGATCCTACTTGATGGCTACACCTTC.

This sequence joins TRBV28 and TRBJ1-6; no reliable D call. V lost 3 bases, J lost 14 bases, and 17 bases lay in between. Germline V gives CDR1 MDHEN, CDR2 SYDVKM. The CDR3 totals 14 residues. The CDR3 reads CASSFPGNLLTLHF. Here the CDR3 DNA reads TGTGCCAGCAGTTTTCCCGGGAACTTATTAACCCTCCACTTT.

The V call is TRBV10-1, the J call TRBJ1-3; D possibly corresponds to TRBD1 (5 bases). The germline V gene encodes CDR1 WNHNN and CDR2 SYGVQD (reference sequence). This CDR3 has 14 residues. V lost 8 bases and J 0 bases, leaving 11 bases between the germline ends. The CDR3 region has the DNA TGCGCCAGCCTCAGGGTGGGCTCTGGAAACACCATATATTTT. This codes for CASLRVGSGNTIYF.

V usage is TRBV3-1 (or the pseudogene TRBV3-2) and J usage is TRBJ2-1, with D tentatively TRBD2 (6 bases). V was trimmed by 4 bases and J by 0 bases, leaving 16 bases between them. CDR1 LGHDT and CDR2 YNNKEL come from the germline V gene (reference sequence). CDR3 length: 17 residues. Here the CDR3 DNA reads TGTGCCAGCAGCCGCGGGGCGGGATCAAGCTCCTACAATGAGCAGTTCTTC. Its translation is CASSRGAGSSSYNEQFF.

The V and J genes are TRBV6-1 and TRBJ2-5; TRBD2 matches 10 bases. V lost 1 base, J lost 4 bases, and 9 bases stayed unmatched. Per the germline V gene, CDR1 is MNHNS and CDR2 is SASEGT. This CDR3 is built from 17 residues. DNA of the CDR3: TGTGCCAGCAGTGAAGGTGGGCTAGCGGGAGTAAGAGAGACCCAGTACTTC. Its translation is CASSEGGLAGVRETQYF.